This T cell receptor beta chain comes out of a study of blood T cell repertoires in COVID-19. CDR3 length: 12 residues. CDR1 and CDR2 (germline): LGHDT, YNNKEL (reference sequence). V lost 5 bases and J 7 bases, leaving 11 bases between the germline ends. Generated by immunoSEQ multiplex PCR, the TCRdb table keeps only in-frame clones and is missing some. This sample has 400,000 to 550,000 clones, with around 88% found just once. The sample consisted of peripheral blood. The sequence derives from a woman in her 30s with acute or convalescent COVID-19. V usage is TRBV3-1 (or the pseudogene TRBV3-2) and J usage is TRBJ1-2, with D maybe TRBD1 (5 bases). CDR3 sequence: CASSFGTGGYTF. CDR3 in DNA: TGTGCCAGCAGCTTCGGAACAGGTGGCTACACCTTC.